Listed here is a single T cell receptor (beta chain). This clonotype was observed a handful of times. The antigen this receptor binds is unknown. At one boundary the junction diverges from the germline segment, which might be a read error. This sample is part of a study of blood T cells in healthy people across ages (dated by TCRdb to 2013 to 2016). The study in broad terms: In model experiments, template switching captured about one uniquely barcoded TCR beta cDNA molecule for every two T cells. To track age-related changes in TCR beta repertoire diversity, the study relied on deep sequencing normalized with unique cDNA molecular identifiers. The donors were divided into four age groups: young (average approximately 17 years), middle-aged (over 35), aged (about 60) and long-lived (roughly 86). Using the same blood draw, the study looked at two additional independent replicas of 1 million unique cDNA reads for two donors, one aged 18 to 30 and the other aged 80 or older. Overall study outcomes, separate from this receptor: Because the CMV infection status of the donors was unknown, age-related changes in expanded clonotypes may potentially have been confounded. A strong correlation was found between observed TCR beta diversity and the percentage of naive T cells measured by flow cytometry. Compared with the aged group, the long-lived group had more naive CD4+ T cells, fewer expanded clones and increased TCR diversity, a pattern suggesting age selection. Observed TCR beta diversity per million T cells fell roughly linearly with age, and a significant reduction was already apparent by age roughly 41. Because profiling used bulk unsorted PBMCs, naive and antigen-experienced compartments could not be compared conclusively. Estimates of total diversity based on one million sequenced T cells were considered lower bounds and underestimates.

CDR1 and CDR2 were assigned from the germline V gene as MGHRA and YSYEKL. The CDR3, cysteine through phenylalanine, is 16 amino acids long. Of the read, only the CDR3 DNA is kept; its 48 bases are in frame from base 1. The donors were around 39 Caucasian individuals from Russia, aged roughly 6 to 95 years, who were systemically healthy. Around 10 milliliters of peripheral blood were drawn from each donor into EDTA-treated Vacutainer tubes. Ficoll-Paque density-gradient centrifugation was used to isolate PBMCs, with at least 6.5 million obtained per sample. Trizol reagent was used to extract total RNA from the PBMCs, yielding at least 6 micrograms per sample. Naive CD45RAhigh/CD27high T cell percentages were measured by flow cytometry on a PBMC aliquot from every donor. Library generation was performed with 5' RACE. Instrument used: Illumina HiSeq 2500. A second about 7 to 11 cycle PCR used a sample-barcoded 5' primer and a J-beta primer mix. Each TCR beta cDNA molecule received a unique molecular identifier from a template-switch 5' adaptor carrying 12 random nucleotides. Each sample yielded at least 2.5 million CDR3-containing paired-end reads. First-strand cDNA was synthesized from all RNA with the Mint cDNA synthesis kit, primed by a TRBC-specific oligonucleotide. Following uracil-DNA glycosylase treatment, a first 18-cycle PCR with universal primers M1SS and BC2_uni_R was performed on all cDNA. For the original study's pipeline: Normalization of each sample was performed by random selection of 1 million high-quality reads, each carrying a distinct molecular identifier. Instead of being binned into consensus sequences, reads that shared molecular identifiers were thrown out. CDR3 identification, clonotype clustering and error correction used MiTCR with a Q25 quality threshold and the strictest error-elimination algorithm. A nonparametric unseen species model with Euler transformation was used to estimate lower-bound total TCR beta diversity. Clones were called with MiXCR by TCRdb after fastp trimmed the public reads at Q25, and only in-frame beta chains were retained. When rows share a CDR3 protein, they turn into one entry using the most common DNA and genes. Here the V and J calls rest on TCRdb's processing, not on the authors' analysis. The sample table lists just under 550,000 distinct CDR3 sequences, 24% of them with a count of one. The ten largest clonotypes hold around 10% of the sample.

These data were also filed under a second study, of T cells of mothers and their children. The second investigation adds: The donors were nine systemically healthy Caucasian individuals, made up of three mothers and their six children. cDNA synthesis consumed the entire amount of extracted RNA, loaded at about 1.5 ug RNA in each 15 ul reaction. Sample barcodes and 2-4 random nucleotides were added via the M1S primer in the second PCR. More than 9 million TCR beta CDR3 reads were obtained from each mother, and roughly 3 million reads were obtained from each child. Thymic selection similarly shapes TCR recombination output in related and unrelated pairs, with minor effect from inherited differences. Related mother-child pairs always showed normalized repertoire overlap that was slightly higher than in unrelated mother-child pairs, though the difference was never significant. Persistent microchimeric T cell clones were not detected, at a sensitivity of approximately 93 clones per million clonotypes. Deep NGS was used in the study to compare the TCR beta repertoires of mothers and children and to look for features that separate related mother-child pairs from unrelated individuals. Mothers averaged roughly 40 +/- 4 years of age and children averaged approximately 12 +/- 4 years. Libraries were sequenced on Illumina HiSeq 2000 with 100+100 nt paired-end reads after adapter ligation with NEBNext reagents. To prevent cross-contamination, the mother and child libraries were prepared one month apart and sequenced in separate runs. For each donor, somewhere between about 450,000 and 2,000,000 distinct TCR beta clonotypes were identified. Naive TCR beta clonotypes were estimated from low-frequency clonotypes matched to each donor's FACS-determined naive share, without sorting.

Sequenced material: blood. The sequence was obtained from a boy aged 5-17 years in good health. In this chain, TRBV4-1 is recombined with TRBJ2-1; TRBD2 aligns with 10 central bases. DNA sequence: TGCGCCAGCAGCCTCTTAGCGGGAGGCCGGTACAGTGAGCAGTTCTTC. Protein translation: CASSLLAGGRYSEQFF.